These T cell receptor beta chains were read from a single sample in a study of blood T cell repertoires in COVID-19. Sequencing used immunoSEQ multiplex PCR; TCRdb keeps in-frame clones, though not all of them. The data contain approximately 270,000 clones, more than 80% of them singletons. Sequenced material: PBMCs or T cells enriched from blood (not recorded which). The receptors here all came from a woman aged 25 to 39 with acute COVID-19. Both conserved end residues are part of each CDR3. Each record gives: D gene, clone size, J gene, V gene, CDR3 DNA, CDR3 protein. The D gene is left open where the match is weak. Clone sizes are given selectively: once, few, many, or a class where the clone is expanded.

d_gene: TRBD1
abundance: once
j_gene: TRBJ1-1
v_gene: TRBV13
CDR3nt: TGTGCCAGCAGCTCAAGGGACAGGGGAATCACTGAAGCTTTCTTT
CDR3aa: CASSSRDRGITEAFF

d_gene: NA
abundance: NA
j_gene: TRBJ2-1
v_gene: TRBV2
CDR3nt: TGTGCCAGCAGCCTTTTTGTTAGATCTCGTCCCGATGAGCAGTTCTTC
CDR3aa: CASSLFVRSRPDEQFF

d_gene: TRBD1
abundance: NA
j_gene: TRBJ1-1
v_gene: TRBV19
CDR3nt: TGTGCCAGTAGTCCAGGTGCAGGGGGGAACACTGAAGCTTTCTTT
CDR3aa: CASSPGAGGNTEAFF

d_gene: TRBD2
abundance: NA
j_gene: TRBJ2-1
v_gene: TRBV5-6
CDR3nt: TGTGCCAGCAGCGGACGGTGGTCTAGCGGCGCCGACAATGAGCAGTTCTTC
CDR3aa: CASSGRWSSGADNEQFF

d_gene: TRBD1
abundance: NA
j_gene: TRBJ1-1
v_gene: TRBV5-1
CDR3nt: TGCGCCAGCGCTAATTTGGGACAGGAGAACACTGAAGCTTTCTTT
CDR3aa: CASANLGQENTEAFF

d_gene: NA
abundance: NA
j_gene: TRBJ1-2
v_gene: TRBV29-1
CDR3nt: TGCAGCGCACACACAGCTAACTATGGCTACACCTTC
CDR3aa: CSAHTANYGYTF

d_gene: TRBD1
abundance: NA
j_gene: TRBJ2-1
v_gene: TRBV3-1/TRBV3-2
CDR3nt: TGTGCCAGCAGCCTCGGACAGGTCAATGAGCAGTTCTTC
CDR3aa: CASSLGQVNEQFF

d_gene: NA
abundance: NA
j_gene: TRBJ2-7
v_gene: TRBV30
CDR3nt: TGTGCCTGGACCACCGGCACAGGGCCTTACGAGCAGTACTTC
CDR3aa: CAWTTGTGPYEQYF

d_gene: NA
abundance: NA
j_gene: TRBJ2-1
v_gene: TRBV6-4
CDR3nt: TGTGCCAGCAGTGACTCTGATCTAAATGAGCAGTTCTTC
CDR3aa: CASSDSDLNEQFF

d_gene: NA
abundance: few
j_gene: TRBJ1-1
v_gene: TRBV3-1/TRBV3-2
CDR3nt: TGTGCCAGCAGCCAAGAAGTGACAGCGAACACTGAAGCTTTCTTT
CDR3aa: CASSQEVTANTEAFF

d_gene: TRBD1
abundance: NA
j_gene: TRBJ2-5
v_gene: TRBV5-4
CDR3nt: TGTGCCAGCAGCTGGACAGGGTTGGAGGAGACCCAGTACTTC
CDR3aa: CASSWTGLEETQYF

d_gene: NA
abundance: NA
j_gene: TRBJ2-7
v_gene: TRBV27
CDR3nt: TGTGCCAGCAGTTTAACCGAAGATGGACAGACCTACGAGCAGTACTTC
CDR3aa: CASSLTEDGQTYEQYF

d_gene: NA
abundance: NA
j_gene: TRBJ2-6
v_gene: TRBV4-2
CDR3nt: TGTGCCAGCAGCCAAGGGCAGGGCCTAGAGGGGGCCAACGTCCTGACTTTC
CDR3aa: CASSQGQGLEGANVLTF

d_gene: NA
abundance: NA
j_gene: TRBJ2-7
v_gene: TRBV9
CDR3nt: TGTGCCAGCAGCGTAGGTCTTCCCCCCTACGAGCAGTACTTC
CDR3aa: CASSVGLPPYEQYF

d_gene: TRBD1
abundance: NA
j_gene: TRBJ2-3
v_gene: TRBV5-1
CDR3nt: TGCGCCAGCAGCTTTCGGTTAGATGGACAGGACACAGATACGCAGTATTTT
CDR3aa: CASSFRLDGQDTDTQYF

d_gene: NA
abundance: NA
j_gene: TRBJ2-1
v_gene: TRBV3-1/TRBV3-2
CDR3nt: TGTGCCAGCAGCCTTACAGACGCCTCCTACAATGAGCAGTTCTTC
CDR3aa: CASSLTDASYNEQFF

d_gene: NA
abundance: NA
j_gene: TRBJ2-1
v_gene: TRBV7-2
CDR3nt: TGTGCCAGCAGCAGCCTAGGCGGAGCCTCCCTAGCCTACAATGAGCAGTTCTTC
CDR3aa: CASSSLGGASLAYNEQFF

d_gene: NA
abundance: NA
j_gene: TRBJ1-3
v_gene: TRBV9
CDR3nt: TGTGCCAGCAGCGACGGCATGATCCGTGCAGGCTCTGGAAACACCATATATTTT
CDR3aa: CASSDGMIRAGSGNTIYF

d_gene: TRBD2
abundance: NA
j_gene: TRBJ2-1
v_gene: TRBV28
CDR3nt: TGTGCCAGCAGTTTCCCAAGCGGGAGCTCCTACAATGAGCAGTTCTTC
CDR3aa: CASSFPSGSSYNEQFF

d_gene: TRBD1
abundance: NA
j_gene: TRBJ1-2
v_gene: TRBV18
CDR3nt: TGTGCCAGCTCACAGAACAGGGGGAATGGCTACACCTTC
CDR3aa: CASSQNRGNGYTF

d_gene: TRBD2
abundance: NA
j_gene: TRBJ2-1
v_gene: TRBV5-1
CDR3nt: TGCGCCAGCAGCTCGGTGAGCGGGAGAACCTACAATGAGCAGTTCTTC
CDR3aa: CASSSVSGRTYNEQFF

d_gene: TRBD2
abundance: NA
j_gene: TRBJ2-3
v_gene: TRBV19
CDR3nt: TGTGCCAGTAGTCGGACTAGCGGGAATACAGATACGCAGTATTTT
CDR3aa: CASSRTSGNTDTQYF

d_gene: NA
abundance: NA
j_gene: TRBJ1-5
v_gene: TRBV4-1
CDR3nt: TGCGCCAGCAGCCCCCCCGGTCGGAATCAGCCCCAGCATTTT
CDR3aa: CASSPPGRNQPQHF

d_gene: TRBD1
abundance: NA
j_gene: TRBJ2-7
v_gene: TRBV2
CDR3nt: TGTGCCAGCAGTGGAAGAACAGGGGACCGGTACTTC
CDR3aa: CASSGRTGDRYF

d_gene: NA
abundance: NA
j_gene: TRBJ2-1
v_gene: TRBV28
CDR3nt: TGTGCCAGCATCTACTCCTCGGGGAATGAGCAGTTCTTC
CDR3aa: CASIYSSGNEQFF

d_gene: NA
abundance: NA
j_gene: TRBJ2-7
v_gene: TRBV4-3
CDR3nt: TGCGCCAGCAGCCAAGGACTAGCCTACGAGCAGTACTTC
CDR3aa: CASSQGLAYEQYF

d_gene: NA
abundance: NA
j_gene: TRBJ1-2
v_gene: TRBV3-1/TRBV3-2
CDR3nt: TGTGCCAGCACCACAGATCCTGGCTACACCTTC
CDR3aa: CASTTDPGYTF

d_gene: TRBD2
abundance: NA
j_gene: TRBJ2-3
v_gene: TRBV28
CDR3nt: TGTGCCAGCAGTTTGGCGGGGCTAGCGGAGAAAGCCACAGATACGCAGTATTTT
CDR3aa: CASSLAGLAEKATDTQYF

d_gene: NA
abundance: NA
j_gene: TRBJ1-1
v_gene: TRBV7-9
CDR3nt: TGTGCCAGCAGCCACCCCCCTGGAGGGAACACTGAAGCTTTCTTT
CDR3aa: CASSHPPGGNTEAFF

d_gene: NA
abundance: few
j_gene: TRBJ2-7
v_gene: TRBV5-1
CDR3nt: TGCGCCAGCAGCCTGACAGGCGGAGGCTACGAGCAGTACTTC
CDR3aa: CASSLTGGGYEQYF

d_gene: NA
abundance: NA
j_gene: TRBJ2-1
v_gene: TRBV30
CDR3nt: TGTGCCTGGAGTGTCTCAGGGGGGCGAAATGAGCAGTTCTTC
CDR3aa: CAWSVSGGRNEQFF

d_gene: TRBD1
abundance: NA
j_gene: TRBJ2-7
v_gene: TRBV4-1
CDR3nt: TGCGCCAGCAGCCAAGATCGTACAGGGGTTAACTACGAGCAGTACTTC
CDR3aa: CASSQDRTGVNYEQYF

d_gene: TRBD2
abundance: NA
j_gene: TRBJ2-1
v_gene: TRBV19
CDR3nt: TGTGCCAGTAGTATTGAGGGAGGGACCTACAATGAGCAGTTCTTC
CDR3aa: CASSIEGGTYNEQFF

d_gene: TRBD2
abundance: NA
j_gene: TRBJ2-7
v_gene: TRBV18
CDR3nt: TGTGCCAGCTCACCCGGGACTAGCGGGAGAGCCGAGCAGTACTTC
CDR3aa: CASSPGTSGRAEQYF

d_gene: NA
abundance: NA
j_gene: TRBJ1-1
v_gene: TRBV4-2
CDR3nt: TGTGCCAGCAGCCAAGAACAGGGAAGTGGTACTGAAGCTTTCTTT
CDR3aa: CASSQEQGSGTEAFF

d_gene: NA
abundance: NA
j_gene: TRBJ1-2
v_gene: TRBV7-9
CDR3nt: TGTGCCTGGGCGGGGGAGGACTATGGCTACACCTTC
CDR3aa: CAWAGEDYGYTF

d_gene: TRBD2
abundance: NA
j_gene: TRBJ2-4
v_gene: TRBV3-1/TRBV3-2
CDR3nt: TGTGCCAGCAGCCAACTAGCGGGCATCAAAAACATTCAGTACTTC
CDR3aa: CASSQLAGIKNIQYF

d_gene: TRBD1
abundance: NA
j_gene: TRBJ2-1
v_gene: TRBV3-1/TRBV3-2
CDR3nt: TGTGCCAGCAGCGACCGGGACAGGGGGGCCCACAATGAGCAGTTCTTC
CDR3aa: CASSDRDRGAHNEQFF

d_gene: NA
abundance: NA
j_gene: TRBJ2-3
v_gene: TRBV9
CDR3nt: TGTGCCAGCAGCGTTAGGCCGGGAACAGATACGCAGTATTTT
CDR3aa: CASSVRPGTDTQYF

d_gene: NA
abundance: NA
j_gene: TRBJ1-6
v_gene: TRBV6-5
CDR3nt: TGTGCCAGCAGTTACTCGCAGGATGTTGGTTCACCCCTCCACTTT
CDR3aa: CASSYSQDVGSPLHF

d_gene: NA
abundance: NA
j_gene: TRBJ2-1
v_gene: TRBV19
CDR3nt: TGTGCCAGTAAAGACAGCCCTTTTTTGGATGAGCAGTTCTTC
CDR3aa: CASKDSPFLDEQFF

d_gene: TRBD1
abundance: NA
j_gene: TRBJ2-3
v_gene: TRBV6-2/TRBV6-3
CDR3nt: TGTGCCAGCAGTAACAATCTAAAGGGGGCCAAGCAGTATTTT
CDR3aa: CASSNNLKGAKQYF